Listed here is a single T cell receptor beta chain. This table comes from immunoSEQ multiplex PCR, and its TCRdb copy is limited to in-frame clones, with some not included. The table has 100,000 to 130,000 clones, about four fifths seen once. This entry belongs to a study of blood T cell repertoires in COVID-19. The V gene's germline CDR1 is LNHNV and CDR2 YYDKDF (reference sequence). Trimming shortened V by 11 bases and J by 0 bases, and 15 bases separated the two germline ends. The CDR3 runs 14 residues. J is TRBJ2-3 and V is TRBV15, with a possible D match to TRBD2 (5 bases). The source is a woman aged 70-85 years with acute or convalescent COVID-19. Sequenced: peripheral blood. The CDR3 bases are TGTGCCTTGGGGAGACTCTCTAGCACAGATACGCAGTATTTT. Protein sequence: CALGRLSSTDTQYF.